The rows below give T cell receptor beta chains drawn from one sample of a study of blood T cell repertoires in COVID-19. Profiled with immunoSEQ multiplex PCR; TCRdb holds only in-frame clones, not every one. The table has tens of thousands of clones, 88% seen once; the top ten hold roughly 45%. Input material: peripheral blood. These receptors were collected from a human donor in a cohort sampled during active COVID-19. Both conserved end residues are part of each CDR3. D genes are given only for firm matches. The size of a clone is reported for some rows only, either as once, few or many, or as a class for expanded clones.

CASSFTGEYTDTQYF,TGCGCCAGCAGCTTTACGGGGGAATACACAGATACGCAGTATTTT,TRBV5-1,.,TRBJ2-3,.
CASSRAALNTEAFF,TGTGCCAGCTCACGGGCAGCATTGAACACTGAAGCTTTCTTT,TRBV18,.,TRBJ1-1,.
CASSPGQGPNEQFF,TGTGCCAGCAGCCCGGGACAGGGGCCCAATGAGCAGTTCTTC,TRBV3-1/TRBV3-2,.,TRBJ2-1,TRBD1
CASSYSDRGRTGELFF,TGTGCCAGCAGTTACTCGGACAGGGGGCGCACCGGGGAGCTGTTTTTT,TRBV6-6,.,TRBJ2-2,TRBD1
CATSDSDRGNEQYF,TGTGCCACCAGTGATTCCGACAGGGGGAACGAGCAGTACTTC,TRBV24-1,.,TRBJ2-7,TRBD1
CARSLTDRVADGYTF,TGTGCCAGAAGCCTCACCGACAGGGTGGCAGATGGCTACACCTTC,TRBV5-3,.,TRBJ1-2,TRBD1
CASSPGWGWEGEQYF,TGTGCCAGCAGTCCGGGTTGGGGTTGGGAGGGCGAGCAGTACTTC,TRBV28,few,TRBJ2-7,TRBD2
CASSTGGRASGQETQYF,TGTGCCAGTAGTACGGGAGGTAGGGCTAGTGGCCAAGAGACCCAGTACTTC,TRBV19,.,TRBJ2-5,TRBD2
CASRERGAAYQPQHF,TGTGCCAGCAGGGAGCGGGGGGCTGCGTATCAGCCCCAGCATTTT,TRBV28,once,TRBJ1-5,.
CAGEWRGASGTDTQYF,TGTGCCGGGGAGTGGCGGGGGGCCAGCGGGACAGATACGCAGTATTTT,TRBV30,.,TRBJ2-3,TRBD2
CAISATLLAGGENIQYF,TGTGCCATCAGTGCCACCCTTCTAGCGGGAGGGGAAAACATTCAGTACTTC,TRBV10-3,.,TRBJ2-4,TRBD2
CASSEQGADTQYF,TGTGCCAGCAGTGAACAAGGGGCAGATACGCAGTATTTT,TRBV2,.,TRBJ2-3,.
CASRADGGSYEQYF,TGTGCCAGCAGGGCTGACGGGGGCTCCTACGAGCAGTACTTC,TRBV2,.,TRBJ2-7,.
CASSTTGNTEAFF,TGTGCCAGCAGTACGACGGGGAACACTGAAGCTTTCTTT,TRBV2,few,TRBJ1-1,.
CASSLRGLTGGYTF,TGTGCCAGCAGTTTAAGGGGGCTTACTGGGGGCTACACCTTC,TRBV28,once,TRBJ1-2,TRBD1
CSVETTSGVFF,TGCAGCGTTGAAACGACTAGCGGGGTTTTTTTT,TRBV29-1,few,TRBJ2-2,TRBD2
CASSGLTGSSYEQYF,TGTGCCAGCTCGGGGTTGACAGGCTCCTCCTACGAGCAGTACTTC,TRBV18,once,TRBJ2-7,.
CSASDDTEAFF,TGCAGTGCTTCAGATGACACTGAAGCTTTCTTT,TRBV20-1,.,TRBJ1-1,.
CASSLSTVNYGYTF,TGCGCCAGCAGCTTGTCGACAGTTAACTATGGCTACACCTTC,TRBV5-1,.,TRBJ1-2,.
CASSQDSGRDTQYF,TGCGCCAGCAGCCAAGATTCGGGGAGGGATACGCAGTATTTT,TRBV4-3,.,TRBJ2-3,.
CASSEGGLAVNTDTQYF,TGCGCCAGCAGTGAAGGCGGGCTAGCGGTTAACACAGATACGCAGTATTTT,TRBV10-1,.,TRBJ2-3,TRBD2
CASSSGTSSYNEQFF,TGTGCCAGCAGTTCCGGGACTAGCTCCTACAATGAGCAGTTCTTC,TRBV5-8,.,TRBJ2-1,TRBD2
CASSFQGSNQPQHF,TGTGCCAGCAGCTTTCAGGGTAGCAATCAGCCCCAGCATTTT,TRBV7-9,.,TRBJ1-5,.
CASPWDREPKEDSPLHF,TGTGCCAGCCCCTGGGACAGGGAGCCAAAAGAGGATTCACCCCTCCACTTT,TRBV21-1,.,TRBJ1-6,.
CASSKQGVGTDTQYF,TGTGCCAGCAGCAAGCAGGGGGTAGGGACAGATACGCAGTATTTT,TRBV5-4,once,TRBJ2-3,TRBD1
CASGLSTVNTEAFF,TGTGCTAGTGGTTTGTCCACAGTGAACACTGAAGCTTTCTTT,TRBV12-5,.,TRBJ1-1,.
CASSPLVGDNEQFF,TGCGCCAGCAGCCCCCTGGTGGGAGACAATGAGCAGTTCTTC,TRBV4-3,.,TRBJ2-1,.
CASSLATSLNEQFF,TGCGCCAGCAGCTTGGCGACTAGCCTCAATGAGCAGTTCTTC,TRBV5-1,.,TRBJ2-1,TRBD2
CASSPYGSGPYEQYF,TGTGCCAGCTCACCCTACGGCAGCGGGCCTTACGAGCAGTACTTC,TRBV18,.,TRBJ2-7,.
CASSPKYEGVGQPQHF,TGTGCCAGCTCACCAAAATATGAAGGGGTCGGTCAGCCCCAGCATTTT,TRBV18,.,TRBJ1-5,.
CASMPSGGVPRETQYF,TGTGCCAGTATGCCTTCCGGGGGGGTACCCCGGGAGACCCAGTACTTC,TRBV19,.,TRBJ2-5,TRBD2
CASSQNRGAFF,TGTGCCAGCAGCCAGAACAGGGGTGCTTTCTTT,TRBV3-1/TRBV3-2,few,TRBJ1-1,TRBD1
CASSFITEMNTEAFF,TGTGCCAGCAGCTTCATAACAGAGATGAACACTGAAGCTTTCTTT,TRBV6-5,.,TRBJ1-1,.
CATGLAGGRWDEQFF,TGTGCCACAGGACTAGCGGGGGGGCGGTGGGATGAGCAGTTCTTC,TRBV19,few,TRBJ2-1,TRBD2
CAITRTAGDTEAFF,TGTGCCATCACCCGGACAGCAGGGGACACTGAAGCTTTCTTT,TRBV10-3,.,TRBJ1-1,.
CASSQEGGAPQYF,TGCGCCAGCAGCCAAGAGGGGGGAGCCCCCCAGTACTTC,TRBV4-1,.,TRBJ2-7,.
CASSLTGGSEAFF,TGTGCCAGCAGCTTGACAGGGGGATCTGAAGCTTTCTTT,TRBV7-9,.,TRBJ1-1,TRBD1
CASSQDPQGIHGYTF,TGTGCCAGCAGCCAAGATCCCCAGGGGATCCATGGCTACACCTTC,TRBV14,.,TRBJ1-2,.
CASSDGGYNEKLFF,TGTGCCAGCAGCGACGGCGGTTATAATGAAAAACTGTTTTTT,TRBV5-5,.,TRBJ1-4,.
CASSLGGYEQFF,TGTGCCAGCAGTTTGGGCGGGTATGAGCAGTTCTTC,TRBV27,.,TRBJ2-1,.
CASSRPSTGRETQYF,TGTGCCAGCAGTCGCCCCTCGACAGGGCGGGAGACCCAGTACTTC,TRBV28,.,TRBJ2-5,TRBD1